The clone carrying this T cell receptor (beta chain) was found once. The sample originates from a study of blood T cells in healthy people across ages. CDR3 size: 14 residues. Trimming removed 4 bases from V and 7 bases from J; junction bases left unmatched: 6. Germline V gene data show CDR1 as SGHRS and CDR2 as YFSETQ. It was with a sample-barcoded 5' primer and a J-beta primer mix that a second PCR of roughly 7 to 12 cycles was run. TCRdb called the 5' RACE reads again in MiXCR, with one record for every CDR3 protein. The data hold about 720,000 distinct CDR3 sequences, with approximately 25% observed a single time. These data also featured in a second study, about T cells of mothers and their children.

Material for sequencing was blood. This clonotype was obtained from a boy aged 5-17 years in good health. The chain couples TRBV5-1 to TRBJ2-1; 9 nucleotides agree with TRBD1. CDR3 loop: CASSRPGTGNEQFF. The CDR3 DNA follows: TGCGCCAGCAGCCGTCCCGGGACAGGGAATGAGCAGTTCTTC.